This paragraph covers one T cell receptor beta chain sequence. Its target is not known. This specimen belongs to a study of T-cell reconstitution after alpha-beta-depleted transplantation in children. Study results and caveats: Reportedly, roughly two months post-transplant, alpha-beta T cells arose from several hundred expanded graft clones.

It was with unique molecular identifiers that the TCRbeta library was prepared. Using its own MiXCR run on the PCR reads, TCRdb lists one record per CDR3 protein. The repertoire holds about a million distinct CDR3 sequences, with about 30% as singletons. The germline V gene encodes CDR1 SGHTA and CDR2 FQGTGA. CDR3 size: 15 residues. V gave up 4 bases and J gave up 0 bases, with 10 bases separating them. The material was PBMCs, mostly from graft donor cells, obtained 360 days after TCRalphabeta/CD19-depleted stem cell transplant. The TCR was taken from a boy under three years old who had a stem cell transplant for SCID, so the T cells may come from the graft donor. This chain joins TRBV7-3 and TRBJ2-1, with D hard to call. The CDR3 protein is CASSSQYSSYNEQFF. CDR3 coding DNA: TGTGCCAGCAGCTCCCAGTACAGCTCCTACAATGAGCAGTTCTTC.